This entry lists 13 T cell receptor beta chains sequenced from one sample in a study of T cell changes during pregnancy in multiple sclerosis. Using immunoSEQ multiplex PCR, the repertoire was profiled, and TCRdb retains in-frame clones only, with some absent. The sample lists about 73,000 clones, roughly 92% occurring once. Source: peripheral blood, taken in the third trimester of pregnancy. Receptors originate from a female donor in good health, enrolled as a control in a pregnancy study.

This rearrangement joins TRBV7-8 to TRBJ1-3; no firm D call. CDR1 is SGHVS, CDR2 FQNEAQ, per germline. With 7 bases removed from V and 1 base from J, the gap between germline ends came to 11 bases. This CDR3 comprises 14 residues. The CDR3 DNA reads TGTGCCAGCACTCTGGCGGTTTCTGGAAACACCATATATTTT. This encodes CASTLAVSGNTIYF.

The genes are TRBV28 and TRBJ1-2; TRBD1 agrees at 11 bases. This CDR3 is 14 amino acids long. Germline V gene sequence: CDR1 MDHEN, CDR2 SYDVKM. The V segment lost 4 bases and the J segment 5 bases; nucleotides outside the gene matches: 3. CDR3 nucleotide sequence: TGTGCCAGCAGTTCAGGACAGGGGGCGTATGGCTACACCTTC. Its protein is CASSSGQGAYGYTF.

V is TRBV29-1 and J is TRBJ2-1, with D unresolved. V was pared by 6 bases and J by 0 bases, with 12 bases between. Germline V gives CDR1 SQVTM, CDR2 ANQGSEA. This CDR3 is 14 amino acids long. The CDR3 DNA reads as TGCAGCGTAGCCCGAAGGAGCTCCTACAATGAGCAGTTCTTC. This gives the protein CSVARRSSYNEQFF.

The V and J genes are TRBV5-4 and TRBJ2-1; 10 bases agree with TRBD2. Trimming at V came to 0 bases and at J to 6 bases, leaving 3 bases not matched to a gene. The CDR3 sequence is 15 residues long. Germline assignment: CDR1 SGHNT and CDR2 YYREEE (reference sequence). The CDR3 here is CASSLEERGGNEQFF. CDR3 sequence (DNA): TGTGCCAGCAGCTTGGAGGAGCGGGGGGGCAATGAGCAGTTCTTC. The full variable domain, its missing parts supplied by reference TRBV5-4 and TRBJ2-1, is ETGVTQSPTHLIKTRGQQVTLRCSSQSGHNTVSWYQQALGQGPQFIFQYYREEENGRGNFPPRFSGLQFPNYSSELNVNALELDDSALYLCASSLEERGGNEQFFGPGTRLTVL.

V and J are TRBV2 and TRBJ1-5, with 7 bases identical to TRBD1. Germline values: CDR1 SNHLY, CDR2 FYNNEI. J was trimmed by 0 bases and V by 8 bases; bases with no gene match: 10. This CDR3 is built from 16 residues. The CDR3 region is CASRVSTGISNQPQHF. The DNA of the CDR3 is TGTGCCAGCCGCGTATCGACAGGGATTAGCAATCAGCCCCAGCATTTT.

This rearrangement joins TRBV28 to TRBJ2-4; D might be TRBD1 (6 bases). Looked up from germline, CDR1 is MDHEN and CDR2 is SYDVKM. The CDR3 extends over 15 amino acids. Trimming shortened V by 6 bases and J by 3 bases, and 15 bases separated the two germline ends. CDR3 sequence (DNA): TGTGCCAGCAGCTCCGGGACATCACGCAAAAACATTCAGTACTTC. Translation: CASSSGTSRKNIQYF.

V is TRBV28 and J is TRBJ2-3, with 11 bases fitting TRBD1. The trim removed 8 bases at V and 6 bases at J, leaving 4 bases unmatched. The CDR3 is 13 amino acids. Germline lookup yields CDR1 MDHEN and CDR2 SYDVKM. The CDR3 spells CASRDRGEDTQYF. For the CDR3, the DNA is TGTGCCAGCCGGGACAGGGGGGAGGATACGCAGTATTTT.

This sequence joins TRBV7-2 and TRBJ2-3; 12 bases match TRBD2. The CDR3 is made up of 19 amino acids. The V gene's germline CDR1 is SGHTA and CDR2 FQGNSA. V lost 4 bases to trimming and J lost 5 bases; unmatched junction nucleotides: 16. The chain's CDR3 is CASSSQRGVTSGRVDTQYF. DNA for the CDR3: TGTGCCAGCAGCTCCCAGAGAGGGGTGACTAGCGGGAGAGTAGATACGCAGTATTTT.

Remarks on this clone: Other DNA sequences within the sample encode an identical CDR3. This sequence joins TRBV29-1 and TRBJ1-1; weak D call: TRBD1 (5 bases). The CDR3 has 13 residues. The V and J ends lost 2 bases and 0 bases respectively, with 7 bases between them. Germline CDR1 reads SQVTM; CDR2 reads ANQGSEA. The CDR3 nucleotides are TGCAGCGTTGAAAGACAGATGAACACTGAAGCTTTCTTT. It yields the protein CSVERQMNTEAFF.

For the CDR3, the DNA is TGTGCCAGCAGCCTCCTGCCCGGGACTAGCGGGAGAAATTCCGGGGAGCTGTTTTTT. It encodes CASSLLPGTSGRNSGELFF. The chain links TRBV7-2 to TRBJ2-2, with 14 bases matching TRBD2. Germline values: CDR1 SGHTA, CDR2 FQGNSA. The CDR3 totals 19 residues. The trim removed 5 bases at V and 6 bases at J, leaving 14 bases unmatched.

The rearrangement uses TRBV4-1 and TRBJ2-7, with 7 bases that match TRBD1. The CDR3 extends over 15 amino acids. Trimming cost V 0 bases and J 3 bases; bases outside gene matches: 5. Germline CDR1 MGHRA, CDR2 YSYEKL. The CDR3 region has the DNA TGCGCCAGCAGCCAAGAGGGGACAGTCCTCTACGAGCAGTACTTC. It translates to CASSQEGTVLYEQYF.

The V gene is TRBV19, the J gene TRBJ2-3, with 8 bases aligning to TRBD1. Unmatched junction bases numbered 6, after V lost 4 bases and J lost 9 bases. CDR1 LNHDA and CDR2 SQIVND come from the germline V gene (reference sequence). CDR3 length: 13 amino acids. The CDR3 DNA sequence: TGTGCCAGTAGTAGGACAGGGTACGACACGCAGTATTTT. Its translation is CASSRTGYDTQYF.

The chain uses TRBV7-9 and TRBJ1-4; TRBD1 might be the D (5 bases). Per the germline V gene, CDR1 is SEHNR and CDR2 is FQNEAQ (reference sequence). Trimming removed 5 bases from V and 0 bases from J, with 7 bases in between. The CDR3 consists of 14 residues. CDR3 residues: CASSRGATNEKLFF. CDR3 in DNA: TGTGCCAGCAGCCGGGGGGCAACTAATGAAAAACTGTTTTTT. Full variable domain (missing parts from reference TRBV7-9 and TRBJ1-4): DTGVSQNPRHKITKRGQNVTFRCDPISEHNRLYWYRQTLGQGPEFLTYFQNEAQLEKSRLLSDRFSAERPKGSFSTLEIQRTEQGDSAMYLCASSRGATNEKLFFGSGTQLSVL.